What follows is one T cell receptor beta chain and its context. This clonotype was counted ten times or more. The antigen this receptor binds is unknown. No per-base quality is available; no much larger clone lies one base away. Based on the germline V gene, the CDR1 and CDR2 sequences are SQVTM and ANQGSEA. Ends trimmed: V by 6 bases, J by 2 bases; bases unmatched to a gene: 0. The CDR3 numbers 12 residues from cysteine through phenylalanine. Kept here is only the CDR3 DNA, which spans 36 bases and is read in frame from base 1. This sample was taken from a study of T-cell memory formation after mild COVID-19 listed by TCRdb under 2021. For context, the study as a whole: TCR sequence clusters from the two donors were largely donor specific. In a couple of donors, T-cell clones that expanded and contracted after mild COVID-19 were tracked by sequencing TCRalpha and TCRbeta repertoires over time. The cohort was made up of two young adult volunteers, one female and one male, who were previously healthy.

Ficoll-Paque density gradient centrifugation was used to isolate PBMCs. Sequencing was performed on an Illumina NovaSeq 6000. Using 5'RACE with constant-segment primers, TCRalpha and TCRbeta cDNA libraries were constructed, with sample barcodes and unique molecular identifiers added in the process. RNA was extracted from every sample with Trizol reagent. Amplification of the libraries took two PCR steps, and the second step added a second sample barcode plus Illumina TruSeq adapters. Sequencing of libraries was performed on an Illumina NovaSeq with 2 x 150 bp paired-end reads. In the paper's pipeline: With migec v1.2.7, reads were demultiplexed and then collapsed into UMI-guided consensus sequences. Using mixcr v2.1.11, UMI consensuses were aligned to TRA and TRB V and J templates and then assembled into clonotypes. A clonotype was counted as expanded or contracted only if both edgeR and NoisET called the change significant, with noise models trained on biological replicates. For edgeR calls, the cutoffs were a false discovery rate-adjusted p below 0.01 and a log2 fold-change threshold of 1. PCA with hierarchical clustering of max-normalized trajectories of the 1000 most abundant clonotypes was used as exploratory dynamics analysis. Separately sequenced CD4+ and CD8+ repertoires were used to assign the CD4 or CD8 phenotype of responding clones. Clones were called with MiXCR by TCRdb after fastp trimmed the public reads at Q25, and only in-frame beta chains were retained. Each entry is one CDR3 protein sequence, shown with its most common DNA and genes. The V and J calls come from TCRdb's annotation, not from the publication. Recorded for this sample are roughly 35,000 distinct CDR3 sequences; around 20% of them occurred a single time. The ten top clones hold 1.5% to 1.7% of the sample.

The paper's findings and limits, for the study overall: Some responding clones were found in pre-infection memory, which suggests that pre-existing cross-reactive memory T cells took part in the SARS-CoV-2 response. SARS-CoV-2 specificity of the second-wave clones peaking on day 37 was not confirmed. Contracting CD4+ clones were located mainly in the CM and EM memory subsets, whereas CD8+ clones were found to be enriched in EMRA. Only two mild cases were covered in the study, and larger cohorts including severe cases with pre-infection samples were considered necessary. From day 15 to 85, contracting clones showed balanced CD4/CD8 phenotypes, whereas a second wave of clones that expanded from day 15 to 37 leaned towards CD4+.

The sequence was collected from an adult who had mild COVID-19 (a few samples of this study predate the infection). The sample titles of this study are shuffled in the database, so cell type and time point are left out. Recombination connected TRBV29-1 to TRBJ1-4, and 7 junctional nucleotides match TRBD1. The specimen sequenced was PBMCs or a T cell subset sorted from them (not recorded which). CDR3 reads: CSVTGTNEKLFF. The nucleotide sequence is given as TGCAGCGTGACAGGGACTAATGAAAAACTGTTTTTT.